A single sample gave rise to the 22 T cell receptor beta chains below, sequenced in a study of blood T cell repertoires in COVID-19. Profiled with immunoSEQ multiplex PCR; TCRdb holds only in-frame clones, not every one. The sample lists a few hundred thousand clones; roughly nine tenths were seen once. Material: PBMCs or T cells enriched from blood (not recorded which). The receptors shown here come from a human donor in a cohort exposed to, infected with or recovered from COVID-19 (not recorded which). The donor label of this sample is uncertain.

The CDR3 reads CASNKGQGYNEQFF. Here the CDR3 DNA reads TGTGCCAGTAACAAGGGACAGGGCTACAATGAGCAGTTCTTC. The chain couples TRBV19 to TRBJ2-1, with 9 bases lining up with TRBD1. The junction had 4 bases not matched to a gene; V was cut back by 7 bases and J by 3 bases. Germline lookup yields CDR1 LNHDA and CDR2 SQIVND (reference sequence). CDR3 length equals 14 residues.

The chain has TRBV10-1 and TRBJ1-1; 9 nucleotides line up with TRBD1. CDR1 and CDR2 from the germline V gene are WNHNN and SYGVQD (reference sequence). This CDR3 is 13 amino acids long. V gave up 4 bases and J gave up 5 bases; unmatched junction bases: 2. The CDR3 here is CASSGQGETEAFF. CDR3 nucleotides: TGCGCCAGCAGTGGACAGGGGGAGACTGAAGCTTTCTTT.

This clone was counted once. The chain uses TRBV12-5 and TRBJ2-1, with 9 positions matching TRBD1. CDR3 length: 14 amino acids. V was clipped by 8 bases and J by 7 bases; unmatched bases: 9. The germline CDR1 and CDR2 sequences are LGHNT and FRNRAP. CDR3 sequence (DNA): TGTGCTAGTAAACAGGGGGCTAACGAAAATGAGCAGTTCTTC. Translated: CASKQGANENEQFF.

The rearrangement joins TRBV2 to TRBJ1-1, with a possible D match to TRBD1 (6 bases). From germline, CDR1 is SNHLY and CDR2 FYNNEI. The CDR3 totals 14 residues. The V and J ends lost 6 bases and 6 bases respectively, with 17 bases between them. CDR3 protein: CASRKSGVGAEAFF. The DNA of the CDR3 is TGTGCCAGCAGAAAGTCAGGGGTCGGGGCTGAAGCTTTCTTT.

The chain recombines TRBV5-5 with TRBJ1-2; 8 nucleotides line up with TRBD1. Per the germline V gene, CDR1 is SGHKS and CDR2 is YYEKEE (reference sequence). V shed 7 bases and J 8 bases; nucleotides not matched to a gene: 7. CDR3 length: 12 amino acids. The CDR3 sequence: CASALDRDGYTF. In nucleotides, the CDR3 is TGTGCCAGCGCCTTGGACAGGGACGGCTACACCTTC. Supplemented by reference TRBV5-5 and TRBJ1-2, the full variable domain reads DAGVTQSPTHLIKTRGQQVTLRCSPISGHKSVSWYQQVLGQGPQFIFQYYEKEERGRGNFPDRFSARQFPNYSSELNVNALLLGDSALYLCASALDRDGYTFGSGTRLTVV.

V and J are TRBV4-2 and TRBJ1-4, with TRBD1 matching over 7 bases. J lost 3 bases, V lost 6 bases, and 1 base had no gene match. CDR3 length equals 13 residues. Looked up from germline, CDR1 is LGHNA and CDR2 is YNFKEQ. CDR3 sequence: CASRGTANEKLFF. In DNA form, the CDR3 reads TGTGCCAGCAGAGGGACAGCTAATGAAAAACTGTTTTTT.

This clone appeared a few times. The chain couples TRBV14 to TRBJ1-1, with a possible D match to TRBD1 (5 bases). The CDR3 covers 15 residues. Trimming removed 0 bases from V and 6 bases from J, with 14 bases in between. In germline, CDR1 is SGHDN, CDR2 FVKESK. CDR3 region: CASSQDRGLEAEAFF. CDR3 nucleotide sequence: TGTGCCAGCAGCCAAGATCGGGGACTGGAGGCTGAAGCTTTCTTT.

The chain uses TRBV15 and TRBJ1-2; 9 bases match TRBD1. This CDR3 region has 14 residues. Germline V gene lookup returns CDR1 LNHNV and CDR2 YYDKDF (reference sequence). V shed 3 bases and J 5 bases; nucleotides not matched to a gene: 4. The CDR3 DNA sequence: TGTGCCACCAGCAGTACAGGGGGCCGTTATGGCTACACCTTC. Encoded protein: CATSSTGGRYGYTF.

The genes are TRBV9 and TRBJ1-2, with a weak D call TRBD1 (5 bases). Germline V gene sequence: CDR1 SGDLS, CDR2 YYNGEE. The CDR3 contains 17 residues. V dropped 3 bases and J dropped 0 bases, with 18 bases sitting between them. Here the CDR3 reads CASSAEAGVGANYGYTF. In DNA form, the CDR3 reads TGTGCCAGCAGCGCCGAAGCGGGGGTGGGAGCTAACTATGGCTACACCTTC.

The rearrangement links TRBV6-5 to TRBJ1-1, with 9 nucleotides matching TRBD1. Germline lookup yields CDR1 MNHEY and CDR2 SVGAGI. V trimming: 7 bases; J trimming: 3 bases; junction bases outside the gene matches: 6. The CDR3 has 14 residues. In DNA form, the CDR3 reads TGTGCCAGCAAACAGGGGGCGCGTCACACTGAAGCTTTCTTT. Amino acid sequence: CASKQGARHTEAFF.

The chain carries TRBV2 and TRBJ1-1; D is uncertain. The CDR3 runs to 14 residues. Germline V lookup: CDR1 SNHLY, CDR2 FYNNEI. V shed 6 bases and J shed 1 base, with 12 bases lying between them. Written as DNA, the CDR3 is TGTGCCAGCAGACTGACAAATCGGAACACTGAAGCTTTCTTT. Amino acid sequence: CASRLTNRNTEAFF. The whole variable domain, filled in from reference TRBV2 and TRBJ1-1, reads EPEVTQTPSHQVTQMGQEVILRCVPISNHLYFYWYRQILGQKVEFLVSFYNNEISEKSEIFDDQFSVERPDGSNFTLKIRSTKLEDSAMYFCASRLTNRNTEAFFGQGTRLTVV.

This clone was seen only once. This chain links TRBV19 with TRBJ2-1; D remains unclear. Germline lookup yields CDR1 LNHDA and CDR2 SQIVND (reference sequence). The CDR3 spans 14 residues. Trimming stripped 3 bases from V and 6 bases from J, with 12 bases between. DNA of the CDR3: TGTGCCAGTAGTATGGGCATTCTGGGCAATGAGCAGTTCTTC. Translation gives CASSMGILGNEQFF.

The V gene is TRBV7-8, the J gene TRBJ2-3, with no clear D. CDR3 length: 13 residues. CDR1 is SGHVS, CDR2 FQNEAQ, per germline. With 3 bases removed from V and 0 bases from J, the gap between germline ends came to 4 bases. CDR3 amino acids: CASSFSSTDTQYF. The DNA for the CDR3 is TGTGCCAGCAGCTTTAGTAGCACAGATACGCAGTATTTT. Full variable domain (outside the CDR3, taken from reference TRBV7-8 and TRBJ2-3): GAGVSQSPRYKVAKRGQDVALRCDPISGHVSLFWYQQALGQGPEFLTYFQNEAQLDKSGLPSDRFFAERPEGSVSTLKIQRTQQEDSAVYLCASSFSSTDTQYFGPGTRLTVL.

The chain combines TRBV5-8 with TRBJ2-3, with D possibly matching TRBD1 (7 bases). The germline CDR1 and CDR2 sequences are SGHTS and YDEGEE. This CDR3 has 14 residues. V dropped 4 bases and J dropped 5 bases, with 14 bases sitting between them. The CDR3 reads CASSPSGGQDTQYF. The CDR3 bases are TGTGCCAGCAGCCCGTCAGGGGGGCAAGATACGCAGTATTTT.

The V gene is TRBV7-3, the J gene TRBJ2-2; the D gene is possibly TRBD2 (5 bases). Trimming cost V 0 bases and J 2 bases, with 7 bases left between them. CDR1 and CDR2 from the germline V gene are SGHTA and FQGTGA. The CDR3 runs to 15 residues. The DNA of the CDR3 is TGTGCCAGCAGCTTAACGAGGGTTAACACCGGGGAGCTGTTTTTT. Its protein is CASSLTRVNTGELFF.

This clone was picked up one time. The gene calls are TRBV19 and TRBJ2-7, with 7 bases matching TRBD1. Germline V gene data show CDR1 as LNHDA and CDR2 as SQIVND (reference sequence). This CDR3 is built from 14 residues. After removal of 5 bases from V and 1 base from J, the junction contained 5 bases not matched to a gene. This CDR3 is CASSPTTGSYEQYF. CDR3 DNA: TGTGCCAGTAGTCCTACGACAGGGTCCTACGAGCAGTACTTC.

The chain is built from TRBV19 and TRBJ1-1; possibly TRBD1 for D (5 bases). CDR1 is LNHDA and CDR2 is SQIVND in the germline V gene (reference sequence). The CDR3 sequence is 16 residues long. V gave up 4 bases and J gave up 6 bases, with 21 bases separating them. The CDR3 here is CASSTPGRQGRAEAFF. CDR3 nucleotides: TGTGCCAGTAGTACCCCCGGGAGGCAGGGTCGCGCTGAAGCTTTCTTT.

The J gene is TRBJ1-3, the V gene TRBV5-1; 7 bases are a match to TRBD1. The germline CDR1 and CDR2 sequences are SGHRS and YFSETQ. The CDR3 has 15 amino acids. The V segment lost 2 bases and the J segment 6 bases; nucleotides outside the gene matches: 8. The CDR3, as DNA: TGCGCCAGCAGCTTAACGGGACAGCCCGTAAACACCATATATTTT. This translates into CASSLTGQPVNTIYF.

The chain links TRBV10-2 to TRBJ1-1; D is unresolved. V was cut by 7 bases and J by 1 base, with 13 bases left in between. This CDR3 is 14 amino acids long. Germline CDR1 WSHSY, CDR2 SAAADI. The CDR3 here is CASTSEESNTEAFF. For the CDR3, the DNA is TGCGCCAGCACGAGCGAGGAATCGAACACTGAAGCTTTCTTT.

This chain joins TRBV2 and TRBJ2-1; possible D gene TRBD2, 6 bases. The germline V gene has CDR1 SNHLY and CDR2 FYNNEI. The CDR3 contains 14 residues. Trimming removed 7 bases at V and 4 bases at J, with 14 bases between. CDR3: CASNRGTPYNEQFF. The DNA of the CDR3 is TGTGCCAGCAACCGCGGGACGCCGTACAATGAGCAGTTCTTC. The whole variable domain, filled in from reference TRBV2 and TRBJ2-1, reads EPEVTQTPSHQVTQMGQEVILRCVPISNHLYFYWYRQILGQKVEFLVSFYNNEISEKSEIFDDQFSVERPDGSNFTLKIRSTKLEDSAMYFCASNRGTPYNEQFFGPGTRLTVL.

The V call is TRBV2, the J call TRBJ2-1; TRBD2 matches at 9 bases. Germline V gene sequence: CDR1 SNHLY, CDR2 FYNNEI. This CDR3 comprises 15 residues. The J segment lost 2 bases and the V segment lost 6 bases, leaving 5 bases of the junction unmatched. The CDR3 loop is CASSPSGTPYNEQFF. The CDR3 nucleotides are TGTGCCAGCAGCCCTAGCGGGACCCCCTACAATGAGCAGTTCTTC. Filled out from reference TRBV2 and TRBJ2-1, the complete variable domain reads EPEVTQTPSHQVTQMGQEVILRCVPISNHLYFYWYRQILGQKVEFLVSFYNNEISEKSEIFDDQFSVERPDGSNFTLKIRSTKLEDSAMYFCASSPSGTPYNEQFFGPGTRLTVL.

The V and J genes are TRBV7-9 and TRBJ1-6; 8 bases fit TRBD1. The V gene's germline CDR1 is SEHNR and CDR2 FQNEAQ (reference sequence). The CDR3 totals 15 residues. Trimming at V came to 4 bases and at J to 10 bases, leaving 9 bases not matched to a gene. CDR3 coding DNA: TGTGCCAGCAGCTCTTTTCAGGGGGCTTGGTCACCCCTCCACTTT. This translates into CASSSFQGAWSPLHF.